These T cell receptor beta chains were read from a single sample in a study of response to subunit inactivated influenza vaccine. TCRdb re-called the RT-PCR reads with MiXCR, one entry per CDR3 protein. Of hundreds of thousands of distinct CDR3 sequences detected, 6.5% to 8% appear once; the ten largest clones hold around 13%. The material was PBMCs from blood, obtained roughly 24 months after vaccination. All receptors derive from a man aged 45-69 years who received an inactivated influenza vaccine. Both conserved end residues are part of each CDR3. The D gene is left open where the match is weak. Not all rows give a size; the values are once, few, many and, for expanded clones, a class.

j_call: TRBJ2-2; clone_size: few; v_call: TRBV30; d_call: TRBD2; cdr3_aa: CAWSFGLAGAAGELFF; cdr3_nt: TGTGCCTGGAGCTTCGGACTAGCGGGGGCGGCCGGGGAGCTGTTTTTT
j_call: TRBJ2-7; clone_size: many; v_call: TRBV20-1; d_call: NA; cdr3_aa: CSARVSSYEQYF; cdr3_nt: TGCAGTGCTAGAGTAAGCTCCTACGAGCAGTACTTC
j_call: TRBJ1-1; clone_size: NA; v_call: TRBV29-1; d_call: TRBD1; cdr3_aa: CSANRGRGTEAFF; cdr3_nt: TGCAGCGCTAACAGGGGTCGGGGCACTGAAGCTTTCTTT
j_call: TRBJ2-1; clone_size: many; v_call: TRBV7-2; d_call: TRBD2; cdr3_aa: CASSSRTSGGEQFF; cdr3_nt: TGTGCCAGCAGCTCCCGGACTAGCGGGGGAGAGCAGTTCTTC
j_call: TRBJ2-5; clone_size: NA; v_call: TRBV10-3; d_call: NA; cdr3_aa: CAISGTRGAQETQYF; cdr3_nt: TGTGCCATCAGTGGGACTAGGGGGGCACAAGAGACCCAGTACTTC
j_call: TRBJ2-2; clone_size: many; v_call: TRBV7-9; d_call: NA; cdr3_aa: CASRARRGPNTGELFF; cdr3_nt: TGTGCCAGCAGGGCGAGGCGGGGCCCGAACACCGGGGAGCTGTTTTTT
j_call: TRBJ2-3; clone_size: NA; v_call: TRBV11-2; d_call: NA; cdr3_aa: CASSLDPGSPDTQYF; cdr3_nt: TGTGCCAGCAGCTTAGATCCCGGGAGCCCAGATACGCAGTATTTT
j_call: TRBJ2-5; clone_size: once; v_call: TRBV4-3; d_call: NA; cdr3_aa: CASSQGVGTGPKGETQYF; cdr3_nt: TGCGCCAGCAGCCAGGGGGTGGGAACCGGCCCTAAGGGAGAGACCCAGTACTTC
j_call: TRBJ1-1; clone_size: many; v_call: TRBV25-1; d_call: NA; cdr3_aa: CASSLSSTTEAFF; cdr3_nt: TGTGCCAGCAGCCTATCCTCGACAACTGAAGCTTTCTTT
j_call: TRBJ2-3; clone_size: once; v_call: TRBV20-1; d_call: TRBD2; cdr3_aa: CSARDRAGGEADTQYF; cdr3_nt: TGCAGTGCTAGAGATCGAGCGGGAGGGGAGGCAGATACGCAGTATTTT
j_call: TRBJ2-1; clone_size: NA; v_call: TRBV20-1; d_call: TRBD2; cdr3_aa: CNAAGTSDYNEQFF; cdr3_nt: TGCAATGCTGCCGGGACTAGCGACTACAATGAGCAGTTCTTC
j_call: TRBJ1-1; clone_size: NA; v_call: TRBV6-5; d_call: NA; cdr3_aa: CASSYSSGAAAFF; cdr3_nt: TGTGCCAGCAGTTACTCCTCAGGAGCCGCTGCTTTCTTT
j_call: TRBJ2-7; clone_size: NA; v_call: TRBV5-1; d_call: TRBD2; cdr3_aa: CASTPGLAEYEQYF; cdr3_nt: TGCGCCAGCACCCCGGGGCTAGCGGAATACGAGCAGTACTTC
j_call: TRBJ2-7; clone_size: NA; v_call: TRBV4-3; d_call: NA; cdr3_aa: CASSHTRGYEQYF; cdr3_nt: TGCGCCAGCAGCCATACACGAGGCTACGAGCAGTACTTC
j_call: TRBJ1-5; clone_size: many; v_call: TRBV12-3/TRBV12-4; d_call: NA; cdr3_aa: CASSFEGNQPQHF; cdr3_nt: TGTGCCAGCAGTTTCGAGGGAAATCAGCCCCAGCATTTT
j_call: TRBJ2-7; clone_size: few; v_call: TRBV29-1; d_call: NA; cdr3_aa: CSVETGGSYEQYF; cdr3_nt: TGCAGCGTTGAAACTGGGGGTTCCTACGAGCAGTACTTC
j_call: TRBJ2-7; clone_size: many; v_call: TRBV3-1; d_call: NA; cdr3_aa: CASSQVRTNSYEQYF; cdr3_nt: TGTGCCAGCAGCCAAGTACGGACTAACTCCTACGAGCAGTACTTC
j_call: TRBJ2-1; clone_size: NA; v_call: TRBV6-5; d_call: TRBD1; cdr3_aa: CASSYSPGQGVNEQFF; cdr3_nt: TGTGCCAGCAGTTACTCGCCAGGACAGGGGGTCAATGAGCAGTTCTTC
j_call: TRBJ2-2; clone_size: few; v_call: TRBV7-2; d_call: TRBD2; cdr3_aa: CASSVLAGYNTGELFF; cdr3_nt: TGTGCCAGCAGCGTTTTAGCGGGTTATAACACCGGGGAGCTGTTTTTT
j_call: TRBJ1-1; clone_size: many; v_call: TRBV11-2; d_call: NA; cdr3_aa: CASSLENLNTEAFF; cdr3_nt: TGTGCCAGCAGCCTCGAGAATCTCAACACTGAAGCTTTCTTT
j_call: TRBJ2-7; clone_size: many; v_call: TRBV7-6; d_call: TRBD1; cdr3_aa: CASSPDGQGFFYEQYF; cdr3_nt: TGTGCCAGCAGCCCCGACGGACAGGGTTTTTTTTACGAGCAGTACTTC
j_call: TRBJ2-2; clone_size: few; v_call: TRBV18; d_call: NA; cdr3_aa: CASSPPPRLTNTGELFF; cdr3_nt: TGTGCCAGCTCACCGCCCCCGCGACTCACGAACACCGGGGAGCTGTTTTTT
j_call: TRBJ1-2; clone_size: NA; v_call: TRBV11-2; d_call: NA; cdr3_aa: CASSLDSRASYGYTF; cdr3_nt: TGTGCCAGCAGCTTAGATTCAAGAGCCTCCTATGGCTACACCTTC
j_call: TRBJ1-1; clone_size: many; v_call: TRBV29-1; d_call: NA; cdr3_aa: CSVAPNAYLNTEAFF; cdr3_nt: TGCAGCGTTGCTCCGAACGCATACTTGAACACTGAAGCTTTCTTT
j_call: TRBJ2-5; clone_size: few; v_call: TRBV24-1; d_call: TRBD1; cdr3_aa: CATSDRGQKETQYF; cdr3_nt: TGTGCCACCAGTGACAGGGGGCAAAAAGAGACCCAGTACTTC
j_call: TRBJ2-3; clone_size: many; v_call: TRBV7-2; d_call: TRBD2; cdr3_aa: CASSLDPSGRAYQYF; cdr3_nt: TGTGCCAGCAGCTTAGATCCTAGCGGGAGGGCCTATCAGTATTTT
j_call: TRBJ2-1; clone_size: NA; v_call: TRBV19; d_call: NA; cdr3_aa: CASTFAQGGDEQFF; cdr3_nt: TGTGCCAGTACATTTGCCCAGGGGGGCGATGAGCAGTTCTTC
j_call: TRBJ2-1; clone_size: NA; v_call: TRBV5-6; d_call: TRBD2; cdr3_aa: CASSHLAGGRSRDEQFF; cdr3_nt: TGTGCCAGCAGCCACCTAGCGGGAGGACGTTCGAGGGATGAGCAGTTCTTC
j_call: TRBJ1-2; clone_size: many; v_call: TRBV6-2/TRBV6-3; d_call: NA; cdr3_aa: CASSSPLRGGYTF; cdr3_nt: TGTGCCAGCAGTTCCCCCCTGCGAGGGGGCTACACCTTC
j_call: TRBJ1-6; clone_size: NA; v_call: TRBV7-9; d_call: NA; cdr3_aa: CASSRSSGAYNSPLHF; cdr3_nt: TGTGCCAGCAGCCGTTCTTCGGGGGCTTATAATTCACCCCTCCACTTT
j_call: TRBJ2-1; clone_size: few; v_call: TRBV5-1; d_call: TRBD2; cdr3_aa: CASSSDFGLAGGNEQFF; cdr3_nt: TGCGCCAGCAGCTCCGATTTTGGGCTAGCGGGAGGCAATGAGCAGTTCTTC
j_call: TRBJ2-1; clone_size: NA; v_call: TRBV9; d_call: TRBD2; cdr3_aa: CASSEGPSGKQEQFF; cdr3_nt: TGTGCCAGCAGCGAAGGGCCTAGCGGAAAACAAGAGCAGTTCTTC
j_call: TRBJ2-7; clone_size: many; v_call: TRBV4-3; d_call: NA; cdr3_aa: CASSQDTGPSYEQYF; cdr3_nt: TGCGCCAGCAGCCAAGATACAGGGCCCTCCTACGAGCAGTACTTC
j_call: TRBJ2-1; clone_size: few; v_call: TRBV11-2; d_call: TRBD2; cdr3_aa: CASSLVSGRAYNEQFF; cdr3_nt: TGTGCCAGCAGCTTAGTTAGCGGGAGGGCCTACAATGAGCAGTTCTTC
j_call: TRBJ2-2; clone_size: many; v_call: TRBV4-3; d_call: TRBD1; cdr3_aa: CASSQTLAGGANTGELFF; cdr3_nt: TGCGCCAGCAGCCAAACATTAGCAGGGGGCGCGAACACCGGGGAGCTGTTTTTT
j_call: TRBJ2-3; clone_size: NA; v_call: TRBV7-9; d_call: NA; cdr3_aa: CASSPSYTDTQYF; cdr3_nt: TGTGCCAGCAGCCCTTCCTACACAGATACGCAGTATTTT
j_call: TRBJ2-7; clone_size: few; v_call: TRBV6-1; d_call: TRBD2; cdr3_aa: CASRIGLAGPPSYEQYF; cdr3_nt: TGTGCCAGCAGGATCGGACTAGCGGGCCCGCCTTCCTACGAGCAGTACTTC
j_call: TRBJ2-5; clone_size: many; v_call: TRBV6-1; d_call: TRBD1; cdr3_aa: CASSATGTDKMAQYF; cdr3_nt: TGTGCCAGCAGTGCCACCGGGACAGATAAGATGGCCCAGTACTTC
j_call: TRBJ1-1; clone_size: few; v_call: TRBV10-3; d_call: NA; cdr3_aa: CAISENTEAFF; cdr3_nt: TGTGCCATCTCAGAGAACACTGAAGCTTTCTTT
j_call: TRBJ2-1; clone_size: NA; v_call: TRBV5-6; d_call: NA; cdr3_aa: CASSLLVVGMNEQFF; cdr3_nt: TGTGCCAGCAGCTTATTGGTGGTAGGGATGAATGAGCAGTTCTTC
j_call: TRBJ2-7; clone_size: few; v_call: TRBV9; d_call: TRBD2; cdr3_aa: CASSVAGLAGVYEQYF; cdr3_nt: TGTGCCAGCAGCGTAGCTGGGCTAGCGGGGGTATACGAGCAGTACTTC